Presented here are 8 T cell receptor beta chains from one specimen sequenced in a study of technical replicates of blood from several donors. Clones were sequenced by immunoSEQ multiplex PCR, and TCRdb holds only the in-frame ones, with some missing. Of approximately 100,000 clones listed, around 95% are singletons. Input material: T cells isolated from PBMCs. Source of these receptors: a human donor in good health.

The genes are TRBV9 and TRBJ2-7; D possibly corresponds to TRBD2 (6 bases). Deletions cut 0 bases from V and 2 bases from J, with 9 bases between. Germline V lookup: CDR1 SGDLS, CDR2 YYNGEE. This CDR3 is 14 amino acids long. The CDR3 loop reads CASSVGGVAYEQYF. DNA of the CDR3: TGTGCCAGCAGCGTAGGCGGGGTAGCCTACGAGCAGTACTTC. The full variable domain, its missing parts supplied by reference TRBV9 and TRBJ2-7, is DSGVTQTPKHLITATGQRVTLRCSPRSGDLSVYWYQQSLDQGLQFLIQYYNGEERAKGNILERFSAQQFPDLHSELNLSSLELGDSALYFCASSVGGVAYEQYFGPGTRLTVT.

The chain recombines TRBV19 with TRBJ2-7, with D tentatively TRBD1 (5 bases). Germline V gene data show CDR1 as LNHDA and CDR2 as SQIVND (reference sequence). The V end lost 2 bases, the J end lost 3 bases, and 8 bases lay between the germline ends. There are 13 residues in the CDR3. The CDR3, as DNA: TGTGCCAGTAGTATATCAGGGTTCTACGAGCAGTACTTC. Residues: CASSISGFYEQYF.

This chain links TRBV4-1 with TRBJ2-3; TRBD2 matches at 8 bases. The CDR3 is 18 amino acids. The junction had 11 bases not matched to a gene; V was cut back by 1 base and J by 2 bases. Germline V gives CDR1 MGHRA, CDR2 YSYEKL. CDR3: CASSQVGGLAGPTDTQYF. Written as DNA, the CDR3 is TGCGCCAGCAGCCAAGTAGGGGGGCTAGCGGGCCCCACAGATACGCAGTATTTT.

The CDR3 reads CASSKTRELLHF. For the CDR3, the DNA is TGTGCCAGCAGCAAAACGCGGGAACTCCTCCACTTT. V usage is TRBV5-6 and J usage is TRBJ1-6; D gene uncertain. CDR1 and CDR2 (germline): SGHDT, YYEEEE. V shed 4 bases and J shed 15 bases, with 14 bases lying between them. This CDR3 contains 12 residues. Supplemented by reference TRBV5-6 and TRBJ1-6, the full variable domain reads DAGVTQSPTHLIKTRGQQVTLRCSPKSGHDTVSWYQQALGQGPQFIFQYYEEEERQRGNFPDRFSGHQFPNYSSELNVNALLLGDSALYLCASSKTRELLHFGNGTRLTVT.

V usage is TRBV7-6 and J usage is TRBJ2-1, with TRBD2 identical over 12 bases. This CDR3 region has 17 residues. Germline V gene sequence: CDR1 SGHVS, CDR2 FNYEAQ. J lost 0 bases, V lost 1 base, and 1 base had no gene match. CDR3 amino acids: CASSLGTSGTSYNEQFF. The CDR3, as DNA: TGTGCCAGCAGCTTAGGGACTAGCGGGACCTCCTACAATGAGCAGTTCTTC. The whole variable domain, remainder taken from reference TRBV7-6 and TRBJ2-1, is GAGVSQSPRYKVTKRGQDVALRCDPISGHVSLYWYRQALGQGPEFLTYFNYEAQQDKSGLPNDRFSAERPEGSISTLTIQRTEQRDSAMYRCASSLGTSGTSYNEQFFGPGTRLTVL.

This chain links TRBV10-2 with TRBJ2-6, with no clear D. V lost 0 bases and J 4 bases, leaving 10 bases between the germline ends. Germline V gives CDR1 WSHSY, CDR2 SAAADI. The CDR3 is made up of 16 amino acids. As DNA, the CDR3 is TGCGCCAGCAGTGAGTCGAGTTTGCTGGGGGCCAACGTCCTGACTTTC. Amino acid sequence: CASSESSLLGANVLTF.

V gene TRBV19 combines with J gene TRBJ2-4; perhaps TRBD2 as D (5 bases). Germline V CDR1 and CDR2: LNHDA, SQIVND (reference sequence). The CDR3 totals 13 residues. The V gene lost 4 bases and the J gene lost 4 bases, with 8 bases spanning the gap. CDR3 coding DNA: TGTGCCAGTAGTACGGACTGGAAAAACATTCAGTACTTC. Residues: CASSTDWKNIQYF.

The rearrangement links TRBV7-9 to TRBJ1-1; D might be TRBD1 (6 bases). Trimming shortened V by 8 bases and J by 0 bases, and 10 bases separated the two germline ends. Looked up from germline, CDR1 is SEHNR and CDR2 is FQNEAQ (reference sequence). CDR3 length: 13 amino acids. The chain's CDR3 is CASGRTVNTEAFF. CDR3 nucleotides: TGTGCCAGCGGCCGGACAGTGAACACTGAAGCTTTCTTT.